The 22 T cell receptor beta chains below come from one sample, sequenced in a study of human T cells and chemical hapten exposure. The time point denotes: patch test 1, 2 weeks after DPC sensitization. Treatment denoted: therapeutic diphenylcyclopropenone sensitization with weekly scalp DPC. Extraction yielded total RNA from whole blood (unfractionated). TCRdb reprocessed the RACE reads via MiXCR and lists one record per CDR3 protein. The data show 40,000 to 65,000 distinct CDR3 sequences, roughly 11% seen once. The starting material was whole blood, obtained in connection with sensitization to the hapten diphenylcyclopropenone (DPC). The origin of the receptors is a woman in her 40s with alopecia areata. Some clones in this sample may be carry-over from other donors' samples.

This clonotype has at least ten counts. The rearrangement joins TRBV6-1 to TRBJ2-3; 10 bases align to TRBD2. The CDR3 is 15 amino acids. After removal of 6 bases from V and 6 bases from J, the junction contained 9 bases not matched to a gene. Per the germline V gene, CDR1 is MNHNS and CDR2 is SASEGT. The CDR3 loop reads CASRISGGPGDTQYF. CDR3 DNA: TGTGCCAGCAGAATTAGCGGGGGGCCCGGGGATACGCAGTATTTT.

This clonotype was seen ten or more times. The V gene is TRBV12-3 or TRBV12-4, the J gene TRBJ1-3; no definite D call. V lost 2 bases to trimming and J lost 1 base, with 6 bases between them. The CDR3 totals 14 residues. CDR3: CASSLSESGNTIYF. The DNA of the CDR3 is TGTGCCAGCAGTTTATCAGAATCTGGAAACACCATATATTTT.

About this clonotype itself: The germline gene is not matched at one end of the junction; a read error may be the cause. The CDR3: CASRFLGGGTTDTQCF. The CDR3, as DNA: TGTGCCAGCAGATTCCTAGGTGGGGGCACCACAGATACGCAGTGTTTT. The V gene is TRBV2, the J gene TRBJ2-3; a possible D gene is TRBD1 (6 bases). This CDR3 region has 16 residues. Germline CDR1 and CDR2: SNHLY and FYNNEI.

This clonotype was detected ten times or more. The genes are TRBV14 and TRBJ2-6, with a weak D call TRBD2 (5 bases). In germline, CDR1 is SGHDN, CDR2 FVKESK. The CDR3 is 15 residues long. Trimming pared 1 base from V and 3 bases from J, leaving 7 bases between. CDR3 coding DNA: TGTGCCAGCAGCCAAGTTGGAGGTGGGGCCAACGTCCTGACTTTC. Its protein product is CASSQVGGGANVLTF.

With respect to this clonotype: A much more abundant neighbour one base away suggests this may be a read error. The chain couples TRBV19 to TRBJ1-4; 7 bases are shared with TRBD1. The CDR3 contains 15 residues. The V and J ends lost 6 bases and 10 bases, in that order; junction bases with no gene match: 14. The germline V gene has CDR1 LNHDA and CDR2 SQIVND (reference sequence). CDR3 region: CASRTLGTETVKLFF. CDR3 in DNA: TGTGCCAGTAGGACCCTCGGGACAGAAACGGTAAAACTGTTTTTT.

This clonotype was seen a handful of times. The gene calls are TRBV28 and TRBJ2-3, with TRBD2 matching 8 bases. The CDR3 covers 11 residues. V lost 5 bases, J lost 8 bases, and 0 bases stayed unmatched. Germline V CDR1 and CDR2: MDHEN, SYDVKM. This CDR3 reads CASSRGGTQYF. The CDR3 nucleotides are TGTGCCAGCAGTCGGGGGGGTACGCAGTATTTT.

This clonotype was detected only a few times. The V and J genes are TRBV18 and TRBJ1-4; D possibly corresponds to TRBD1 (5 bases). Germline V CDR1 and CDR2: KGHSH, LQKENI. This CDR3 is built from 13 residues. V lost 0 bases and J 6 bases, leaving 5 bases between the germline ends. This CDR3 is CASSPPGDEKLFF. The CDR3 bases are TGTGCCAGCTCACCACCGGGGGATGAAAAACTGTTTTTT.

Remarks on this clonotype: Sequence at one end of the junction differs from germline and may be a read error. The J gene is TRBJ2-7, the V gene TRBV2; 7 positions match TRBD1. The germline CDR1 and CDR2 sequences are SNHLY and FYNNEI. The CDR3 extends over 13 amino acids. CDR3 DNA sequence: TGTGTCAGCTCCCGGGACAGCACCTACGAGCAGTACTTC. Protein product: CVSSRDSTYEQYF.

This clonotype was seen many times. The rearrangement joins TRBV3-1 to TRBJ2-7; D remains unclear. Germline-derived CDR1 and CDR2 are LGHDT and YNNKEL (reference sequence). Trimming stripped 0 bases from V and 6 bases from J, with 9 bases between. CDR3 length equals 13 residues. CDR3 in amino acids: CASSQEIPREQYF. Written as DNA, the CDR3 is TGTGCCAGCAGCCAAGAAATCCCTCGCGAGCAGTACTTC.

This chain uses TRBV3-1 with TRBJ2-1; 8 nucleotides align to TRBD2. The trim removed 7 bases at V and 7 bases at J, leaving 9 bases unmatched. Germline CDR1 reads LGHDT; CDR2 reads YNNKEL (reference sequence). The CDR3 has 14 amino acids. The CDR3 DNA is TGTGCCAGCACTTTTAGCGGGAAAAGGAATGAGCAGTTCTTC. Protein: CASTFSGKRNEQFF.

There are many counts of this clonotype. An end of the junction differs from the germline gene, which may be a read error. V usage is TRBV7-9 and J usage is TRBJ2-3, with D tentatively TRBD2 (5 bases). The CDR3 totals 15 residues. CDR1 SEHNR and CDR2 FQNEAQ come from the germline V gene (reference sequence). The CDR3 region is CASSLAGVLADTQYF. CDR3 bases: TGTGCCAGCAGCTTAGCCGGGGTGCTTGCAGACACGCAGTATTTT.

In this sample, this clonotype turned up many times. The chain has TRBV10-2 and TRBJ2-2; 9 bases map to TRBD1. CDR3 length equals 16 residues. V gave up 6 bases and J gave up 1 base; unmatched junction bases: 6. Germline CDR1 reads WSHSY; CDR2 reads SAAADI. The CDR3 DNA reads TGCGCCAGCAGAGTCCCGGGACAGGGGAACACCGGGGAGCTGTTTTTT. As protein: CASRVPGQGNTGELFF.

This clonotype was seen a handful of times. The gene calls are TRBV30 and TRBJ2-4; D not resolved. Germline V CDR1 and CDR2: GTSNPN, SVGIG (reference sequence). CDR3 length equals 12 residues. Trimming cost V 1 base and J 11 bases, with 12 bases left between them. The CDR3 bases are TGTGCCTGGAGTGGATCTCCTCCATTTCAGTACTTC. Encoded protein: CAWSGSPPFQYF.

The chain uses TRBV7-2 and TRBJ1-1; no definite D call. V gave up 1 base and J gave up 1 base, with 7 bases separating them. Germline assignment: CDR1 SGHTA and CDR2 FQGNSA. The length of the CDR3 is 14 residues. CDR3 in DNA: TGTGCCAGCAGCTTAGTGGTCAGGAACACTGAAGCTTTCTTT. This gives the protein CASSLVVRNTEAFF.

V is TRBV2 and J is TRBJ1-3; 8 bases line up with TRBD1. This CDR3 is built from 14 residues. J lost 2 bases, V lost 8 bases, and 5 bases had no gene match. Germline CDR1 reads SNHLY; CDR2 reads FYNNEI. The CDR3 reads CASGGQGTGNTIYF. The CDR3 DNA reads TGTGCCAGCGGAGGACAGGGAACTGGAAACACCATATATTTT.

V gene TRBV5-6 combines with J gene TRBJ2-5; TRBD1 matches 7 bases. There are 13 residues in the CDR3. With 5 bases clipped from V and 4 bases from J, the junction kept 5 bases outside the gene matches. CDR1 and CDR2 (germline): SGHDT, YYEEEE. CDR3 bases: TGTGCCAGCAGGGACAGGACCGCAGAGACCCAGTACTTC. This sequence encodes CASRDRTAETQYF.

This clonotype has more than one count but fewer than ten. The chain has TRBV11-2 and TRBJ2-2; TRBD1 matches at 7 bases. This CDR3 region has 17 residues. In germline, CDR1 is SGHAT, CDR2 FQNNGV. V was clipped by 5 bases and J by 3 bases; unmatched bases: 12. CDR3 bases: TGTGCCAGCAGCCGACCCTTAACAGGGGTGGACACCGGGGAGCTGTTTTTT. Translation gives CASSRPLTGVDTGELFF.

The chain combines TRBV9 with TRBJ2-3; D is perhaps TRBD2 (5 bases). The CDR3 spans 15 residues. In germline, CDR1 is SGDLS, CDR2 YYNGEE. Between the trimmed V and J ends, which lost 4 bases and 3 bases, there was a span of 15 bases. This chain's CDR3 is CASSFPADMTDTQYF. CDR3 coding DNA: TGTGCCAGCAGCTTCCCAGCGGATATGACAGATACGCAGTATTTT.

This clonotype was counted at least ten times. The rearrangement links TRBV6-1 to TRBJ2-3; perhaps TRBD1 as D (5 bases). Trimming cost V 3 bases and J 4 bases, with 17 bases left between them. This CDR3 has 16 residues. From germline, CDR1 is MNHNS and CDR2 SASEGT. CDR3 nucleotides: TGTGCCAGCAGTGAGGCCCGTACAGGTAGAGCAGATACGCAGTATTTT. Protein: CASSEARTGRADTQYF.

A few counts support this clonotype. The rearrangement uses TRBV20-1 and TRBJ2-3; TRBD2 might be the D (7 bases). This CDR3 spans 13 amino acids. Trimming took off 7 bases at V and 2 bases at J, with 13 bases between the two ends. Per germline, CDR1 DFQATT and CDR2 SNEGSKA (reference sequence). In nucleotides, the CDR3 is TGCAGTGTCCCCGGGGGGCTCACAGATACGCAGTATTTT. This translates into CSVPGGLTDTQYF.

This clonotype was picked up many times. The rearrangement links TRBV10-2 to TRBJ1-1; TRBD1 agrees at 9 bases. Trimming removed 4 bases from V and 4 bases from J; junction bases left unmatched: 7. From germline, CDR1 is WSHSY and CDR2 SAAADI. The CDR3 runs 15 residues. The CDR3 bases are TGCGCCAGCAGTGCACTACAGGGGGCGGGCACTGAAGCTTTCTTT. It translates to CASSALQGAGTEAFF.

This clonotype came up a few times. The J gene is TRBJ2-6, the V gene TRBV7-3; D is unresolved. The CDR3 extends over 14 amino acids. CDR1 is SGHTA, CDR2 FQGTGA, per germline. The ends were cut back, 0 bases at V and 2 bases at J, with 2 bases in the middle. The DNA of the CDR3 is TGTGCCAGCAGCTTAACCCCTGGGGCCAACGTCCTGACTTTC. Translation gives CASSLTPGANVLTF.